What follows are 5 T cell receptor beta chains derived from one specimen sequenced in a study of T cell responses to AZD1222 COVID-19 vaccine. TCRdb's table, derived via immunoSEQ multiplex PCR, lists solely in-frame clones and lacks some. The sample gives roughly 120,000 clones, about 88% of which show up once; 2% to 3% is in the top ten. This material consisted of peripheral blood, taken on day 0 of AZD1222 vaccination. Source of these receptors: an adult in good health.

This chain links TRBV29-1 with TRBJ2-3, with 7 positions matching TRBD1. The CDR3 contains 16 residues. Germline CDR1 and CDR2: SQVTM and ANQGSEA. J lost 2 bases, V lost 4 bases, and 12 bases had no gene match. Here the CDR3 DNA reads TGCAGCGTTGCTCGAGGGGTGGGACAGAACACAGATACGCAGTATTTT. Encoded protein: CSVARGVGQNTDTQYF.

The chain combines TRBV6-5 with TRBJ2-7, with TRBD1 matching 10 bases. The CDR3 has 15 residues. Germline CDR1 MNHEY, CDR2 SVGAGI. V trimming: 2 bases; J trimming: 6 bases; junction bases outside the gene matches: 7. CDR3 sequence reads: CASSYSRQGASEQYF. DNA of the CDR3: TGTGCCAGCAGTTACAGTAGACAGGGGGCCAGCGAGCAGTACTTC.

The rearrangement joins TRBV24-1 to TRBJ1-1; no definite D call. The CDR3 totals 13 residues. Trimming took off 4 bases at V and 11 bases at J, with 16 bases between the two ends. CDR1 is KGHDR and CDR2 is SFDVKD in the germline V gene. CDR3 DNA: TGTGCCACCAGTGACGCGGCCCTTGGAGGTGCTTTCTTT. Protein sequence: CATSDAALGGAFF.

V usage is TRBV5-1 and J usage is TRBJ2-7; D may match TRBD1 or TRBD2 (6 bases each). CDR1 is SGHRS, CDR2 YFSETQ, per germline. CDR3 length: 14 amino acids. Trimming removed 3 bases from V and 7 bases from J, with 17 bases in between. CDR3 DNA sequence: TGCGCCAGCAGCTCAGCCCGGGGGCTGGGAGAGCAGTACTTC. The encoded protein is CASSSARGLGEQYF.

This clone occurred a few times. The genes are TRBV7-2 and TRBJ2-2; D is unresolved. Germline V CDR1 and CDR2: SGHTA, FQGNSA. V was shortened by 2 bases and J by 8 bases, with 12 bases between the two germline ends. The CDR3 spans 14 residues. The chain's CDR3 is CASSLNLVSGELFF. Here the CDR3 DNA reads TGTGCCAGCAGCTTAAACCTGGTTAGTGGGGAGCTGTTTTTT. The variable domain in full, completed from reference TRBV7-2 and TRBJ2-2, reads GAGVSQSPSNKVTEKGKDVELRCDPISGHTALYWYRQSLGQGLEFLIYFQGNSAPDKSGLPSDRFSAERTGGSVSTLTIQRTQQEDSAVYLCASSLNLVSGELFFGEGSRLTVL.